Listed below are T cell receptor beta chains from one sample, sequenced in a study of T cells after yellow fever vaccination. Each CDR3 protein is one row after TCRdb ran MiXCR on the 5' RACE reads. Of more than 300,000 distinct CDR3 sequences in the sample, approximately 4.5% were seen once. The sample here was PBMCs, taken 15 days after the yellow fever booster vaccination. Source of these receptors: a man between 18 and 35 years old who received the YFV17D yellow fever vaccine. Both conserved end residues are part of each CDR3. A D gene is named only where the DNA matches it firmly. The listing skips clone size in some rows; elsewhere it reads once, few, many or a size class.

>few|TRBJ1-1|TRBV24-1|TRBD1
TGTGCCACCAGTAGGCATCAGGGGGCATGGAGCACTGAAGCTTTCTTT
CATSRHQGAWSTEAFF
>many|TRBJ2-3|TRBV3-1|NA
TGTGCCAGCAGCCTCGGGACCACAGATACGCAGTATTTT
CASSLGTTDTQYF
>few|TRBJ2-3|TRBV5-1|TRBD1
TGCGCCAGCAGCTTGGCTGGGACAGGGTACACAGATACGCAGTATTTT
CASSLAGTGYTDTQYF
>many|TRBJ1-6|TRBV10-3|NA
TGTGCCACGTCTGAGGTCAGAGCCGGTTCACCCCTCCACTTT
CATSEVRAGSPLHF
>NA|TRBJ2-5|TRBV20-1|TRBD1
TGCAGTGCCCCGGAGGACAGGGGGTTCAGGGAGACCCAGTACTTC
CSAPEDRGFRETQYF
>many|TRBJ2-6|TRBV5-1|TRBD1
TGTGCCAGCAGCTTGACAGGGTCTGGGGCCAACGTCCTGACTTTC
CASSLTGSGANVLTF
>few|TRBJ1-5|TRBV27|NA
TGTGCCAGCAGTTTAACAGGGAGGCCCATTATCGGCAATCAGCCCCAGCATTTT
CASSLTGRPIIGNQPQHF
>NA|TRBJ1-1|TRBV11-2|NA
TGTGCCAGCAGCTCCTTCAGGGTGAACACTGAAGCTTTCTTT
CASSSFRVNTEAFF
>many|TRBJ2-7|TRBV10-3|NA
TGTGCCATCAGTGAGTCCCGGTCGGCTAATTACGAGCAGTACTTC
CAISESRSANYEQYF
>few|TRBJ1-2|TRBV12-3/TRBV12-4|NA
TGTGCCAGCAGTGGACCAGGCTCAGGGGGCTACACCTTC
CASSGPGSGGYTF
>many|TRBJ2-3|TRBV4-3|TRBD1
TGCGCCAGCAGCGTCCAGGGGGCAGGGGATACGCAGTATTTT
CASSVQGAGDTQYF
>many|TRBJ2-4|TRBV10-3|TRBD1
TGTGCCTCCCAGACAGGGGAGGCCAACATTCAGTACTTC
CASQTGEANIQYF
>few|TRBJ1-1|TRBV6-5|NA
TGTGCCAGCAGGGGCACAGGGTCCACTGAAGCTTTCTTT
CASRGTGSTEAFF
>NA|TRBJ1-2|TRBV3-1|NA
TGTGCCAGCAGCCAAGGAGACCGAGGGAACTATGGCTACACCTTC
CASSQGDRGNYGYTF
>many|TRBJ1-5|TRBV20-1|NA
TGCAGTGCCCCCACTAGTCTGGGGCTGACTCAGCCCCAGCATTTT
CSAPTSLGLTQPQHF
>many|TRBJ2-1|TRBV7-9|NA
TGTGCCAGCAGCTTAGTTCCCGACAATGAGCAGTTCTTC
CASSLVPDNEQFF
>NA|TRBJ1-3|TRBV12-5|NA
TGTGCTAGTGGTTTGGGGGCCACACAGGGAGGATATTTT
CASGLGATQGGYF
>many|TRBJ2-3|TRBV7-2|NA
TGTGCCAGCAGCTTTACGGGTACGCAGTATTTT
CASSFTGTQYF
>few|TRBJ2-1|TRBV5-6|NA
TGTGCCAGCAGCAGCCCAGGTCAGGGGGGGGATGAGCAGTTCTTC
CASSSPGQGGDEQFF
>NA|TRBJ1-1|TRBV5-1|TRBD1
TGCGCCAGCAGCCCGGGCCAGGGGGCCACATACACTGAAGCTTTCTTT
CASSPGQGATYTEAFF
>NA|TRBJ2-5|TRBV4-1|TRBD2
TGCGCCAGCAGCCAAGGCGTGGCGGGGGGCCCAGGAGAGACCCAGTACTTC
CASSQGVAGGPGETQYF
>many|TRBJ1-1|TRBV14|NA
TGTGCCAGCAGCCCCCTGGTACAGGGTATGAACACTGAAGCTTTCTTT
CASSPLVQGMNTEAFF
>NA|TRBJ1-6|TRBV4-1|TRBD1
TGCGCCAGCAGCCAAGGACAGGGAGGCTATTCACCCCTCCACTTT
CASSQGQGGYSPLHF
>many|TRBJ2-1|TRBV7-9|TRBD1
TGTGCCAGCAGCTTAGGGGACAGGGGGCAAACGTTCTCCTACAATGAGCAGTTCTTC
CASSLGDRGQTFSYNEQFF
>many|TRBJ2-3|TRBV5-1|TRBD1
TGCGCCAGCAGCCTAAGGACAGGAGTCACAGATACGCAGTATTTT
CASSLRTGVTDTQYF
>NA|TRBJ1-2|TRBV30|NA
TGTGCCTGGAGTGTACGTGGGCGGCCCCGCTATGGCTACACCTTC
CAWSVRGRPRYGYTF
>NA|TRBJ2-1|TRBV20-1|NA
TGCAGTGCTAGAGCCCTCGGGGCTTTCCACTCCTACAATGAGCAGTTCTTC
CSARALGAFHSYNEQFF
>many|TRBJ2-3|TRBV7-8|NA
TGTGCCAGCAGCTTAGTAAACGCGGATACGCAGTATTTT
CASSLVNADTQYF
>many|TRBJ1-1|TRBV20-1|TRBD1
TGCAGTGCTAGCCCGGGACAGGGGAACACTGAAGCTTTCTTT
CSASPGQGNTEAFF
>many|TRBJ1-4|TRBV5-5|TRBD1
TGTGCCAGCAGCTTTCGGGACAGTTCTGAAAAACTGTTTTTT
CASSFRDSSEKLFF
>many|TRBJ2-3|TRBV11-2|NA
TGTGCCAGCAGCTTAGGGGCCGCAGGCACTGGGGGAGATACGCAGTATTTT
CASSLGAAGTGGDTQYF
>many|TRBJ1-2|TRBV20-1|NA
TGCAGTGCTAGAGTATGGGAAAGTAATGGCTACACCTTC
CSARVWESNGYTF
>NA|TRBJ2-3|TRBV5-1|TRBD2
TGCGCCAGCGCACTCAAACTGGGCGGGGGTGCGGCAAATACGCAGTATTTT
CASALKLGGGAANTQYF
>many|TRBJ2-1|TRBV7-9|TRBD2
TGTGCCAGCAGCACCGATAGCGGGCCCAACAATGAGCAGTTCTTC
CASSTDSGPNNEQFF
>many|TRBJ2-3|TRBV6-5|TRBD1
TGTGCCAGCAGTTACCGGGACAGGGGCACAGATACGCAGTATTTT
CASSYRDRGTDTQYF
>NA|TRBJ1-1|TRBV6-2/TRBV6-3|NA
TGTGCCAGCAGTTACCAGGACGGTGAAGCTTTCTTT
CASSYQDGEAFF
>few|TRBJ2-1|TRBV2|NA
TGTGCCAGTCGTAGCCTTAGCTCCTACAATGAGCAGTTCTTC
CASRSLSSYNEQFF
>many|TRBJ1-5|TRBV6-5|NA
TGTGCCAGCAGTTTAGGAACCGGCCAGCCCCAGCATTTT
CASSLGTGQPQHF
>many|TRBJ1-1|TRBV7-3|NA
TGTGCCAGCAGCTTACACGGGAACACTGAAGCTTTCTTT
CASSLHGNTEAFF
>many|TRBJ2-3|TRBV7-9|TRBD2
TGTGCCAGCAGCTTTTCCGCGTTAGCGGGGAGCACAGATACGCAGTATTTT
CASSFSALAGSTDTQYF
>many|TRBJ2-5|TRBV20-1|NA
TGCAGTGCCCCCGGCAGTAGCCGTATGGAGACCCAGTACTTC
CSAPGSSRMETQYF